These T cell receptor beta chains were read from a single sample in a study of T cell responses to AZD1222 COVID-19 vaccine. Profiling relied on immunoSEQ multiplex PCR, and the TCRdb table lists in-frame clones only, not all of them. This sample carries tens of thousands of clones, 83% of them seen once, and the ten largest clones take approximately 5.9%. Source: peripheral blood, taken 28 days after the second AZD1222 dose. The receptors here all came from an adult who received the AZD1222 COVID-19 vaccine. CDR3s include the opening cysteine and the closing phenylalanine or tryptophan. D genes are given only for firm matches. Not all rows give a size; the values are once, few, many and, for expanded clones, a class.

>TRBJ1-4|-|TRBV6-5|TRBD1
CASRRDRVRNEKLFF
TGTGCCAGCAGGCGGGACAGGGTACGGAATGAAAAACTGTTTTTT
>TRBJ2-6|-|TRBV6-1|-
CASSVVRGFAGANVLTF
TGTGCCAGCAGTGTCGTACGGGGGTTTGCTGGGGCCAACGTCCTGACTTTC
>TRBJ1-1|-|TRBV30|TRBD1
CAWSKWYYRGNTEAFF
TGTGCCTGGAGTAAGTGGTATTACAGGGGGAACACTGAAGCTTTCTTT
>TRBJ1-3|-|TRBV19|-
CASSIPGSSGNTIYF
TGTGCCAGTAGTATCCCCGGGAGCTCTGGAAACACCATATATTTT
>TRBJ2-3|-|TRBV7-2|TRBD1
CASSLGQGADTQYF
TGTGCCAGCAGCTTAGGCCAGGGGGCAGATACGCAGTATTTT
>TRBJ1-4|-|TRBV4-3|-
CASSQGVAGATNEKLFF
TGCGCCAGCAGCCAAGGTGTAGCTGGTGCAACTAATGAAAAACTGTTTTTT
>TRBJ2-7|-|TRBV25-1|-
CASSSGYEQYF
TGTGCCAGCAGTTCGGGGTACGAGCAGTACTTC
>TRBJ1-1|-|TRBV6-6|TRBD1
CAGNSGGPQAFF
TGTGCCGGCAACTCAGGGGGACCACAAGCTTTCTTT
>TRBJ2-7|-|TRBV9|TRBD2
CASSPGLVGYEQYF
TGTGCCAGCAGCCCTGGACTAGTTGGGTACGAGCAGTACTTC
>TRBJ2-3|-|TRBV30|-
CAWSSDWPSTDTQYF
TGTGCCTGGAGTTCGGACTGGCCGAGCACAGATACGCAGTATTTT
>TRBJ2-3|-|TRBV11-3|-
CASSLDGNTDTQYF
TGTGCCAGCAGCTTGGACGGTAACACAGATACGCAGTATTTT
>TRBJ2-7|-|TRBV7-8|TRBD1
CASSFGQGIYEQYF
TGTGCCAGCAGCTTTGGACAGGGAATCTACGAGCAGTACTTC
>TRBJ1-5|-|TRBV6-2/TRBV6-3|-
CASSPRDQPQHF
TGTGCCAGCAGCCCCAGGGATCAGCCCCAGCATTTT
>TRBJ2-4|-|TRBV4-3|-
CASSQGSSSDIQYF
TGCGCCAGCAGCCAAGGGTCCAGCTCGGACATTCAGTACTTC
>TRBJ2-5|few|TRBV30|TRBD1
CAWSPGTGETQYF
TGTGCCTGGAGTCCCGGGACAGGAGAGACCCAGTACTTC